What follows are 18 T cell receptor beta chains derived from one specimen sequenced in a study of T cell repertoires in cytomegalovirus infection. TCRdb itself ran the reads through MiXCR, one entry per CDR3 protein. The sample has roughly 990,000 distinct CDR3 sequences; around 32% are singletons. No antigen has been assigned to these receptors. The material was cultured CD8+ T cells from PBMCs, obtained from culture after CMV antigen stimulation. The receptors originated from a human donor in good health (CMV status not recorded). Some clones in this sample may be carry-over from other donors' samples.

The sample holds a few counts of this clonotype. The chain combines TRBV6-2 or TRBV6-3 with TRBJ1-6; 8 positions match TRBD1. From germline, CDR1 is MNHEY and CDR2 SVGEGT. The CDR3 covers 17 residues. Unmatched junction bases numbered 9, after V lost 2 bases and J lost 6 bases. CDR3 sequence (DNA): TGTGCCAGCAGTTACCCTGGGACAGGCCCGCTTAATTCACCCCTCCACTTT. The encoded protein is CASSYPGTGPLNSPLHF.

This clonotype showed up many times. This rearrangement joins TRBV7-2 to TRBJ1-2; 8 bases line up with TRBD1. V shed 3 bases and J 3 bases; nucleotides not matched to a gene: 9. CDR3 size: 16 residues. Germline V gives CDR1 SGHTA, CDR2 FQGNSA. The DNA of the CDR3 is TGTGCCAGCAGCTTGAACCCAGGGGGCGATCACTATGGCTACACCTTC. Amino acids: CASSLNPGGDHYGYTF.

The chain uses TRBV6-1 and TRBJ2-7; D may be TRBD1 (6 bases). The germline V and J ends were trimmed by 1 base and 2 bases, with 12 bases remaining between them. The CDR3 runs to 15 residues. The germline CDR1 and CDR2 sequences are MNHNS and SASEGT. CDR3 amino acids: CASSEGAGAAYEQYV. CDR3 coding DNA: TGTGCCAGCAGTGAAGGGGCAGGGGCCGCCTACGAGCAGTACGTC.

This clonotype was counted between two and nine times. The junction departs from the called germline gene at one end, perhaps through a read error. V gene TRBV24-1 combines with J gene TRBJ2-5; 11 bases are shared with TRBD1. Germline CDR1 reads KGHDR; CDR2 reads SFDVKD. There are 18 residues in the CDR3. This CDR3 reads CASSDLGDRGKEQETQYF. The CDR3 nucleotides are TGTGCCTCCAGTGATTTGGGGGACAGGGGGAAGGAGCAAGAGACCCAGTACTTC.

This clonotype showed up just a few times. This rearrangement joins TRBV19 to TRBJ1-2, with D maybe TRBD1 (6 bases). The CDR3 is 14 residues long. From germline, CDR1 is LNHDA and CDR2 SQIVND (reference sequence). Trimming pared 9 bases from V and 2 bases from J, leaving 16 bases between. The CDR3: CASTSGTWNYGYTF. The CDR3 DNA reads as TGTGCCAGCACCTCCGGGACATGGAACTATGGCTACACCTTC.

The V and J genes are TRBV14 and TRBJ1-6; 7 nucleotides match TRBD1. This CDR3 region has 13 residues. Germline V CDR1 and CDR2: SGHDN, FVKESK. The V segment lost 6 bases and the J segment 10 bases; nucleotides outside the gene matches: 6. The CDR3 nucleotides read TGTGCCAGCAGACCTACAGGGGAATCACCCCTCCACTTT. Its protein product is CASRPTGESPLHF.

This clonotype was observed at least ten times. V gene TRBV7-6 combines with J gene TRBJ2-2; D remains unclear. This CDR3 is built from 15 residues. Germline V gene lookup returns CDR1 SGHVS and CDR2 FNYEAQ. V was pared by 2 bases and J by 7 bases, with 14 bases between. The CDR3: CASSLPPTPDGELFF. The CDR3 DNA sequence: TGTGCCAGCAGCTTACCCCCTACTCCGGACGGGGAGCTGTTTTTT.

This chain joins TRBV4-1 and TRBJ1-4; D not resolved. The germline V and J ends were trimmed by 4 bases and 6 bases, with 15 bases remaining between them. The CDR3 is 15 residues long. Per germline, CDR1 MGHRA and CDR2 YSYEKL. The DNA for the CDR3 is TGCGCCAGCAGCCTTCGGGTTCCGCAAGATGAAAAACTGTTTTTT. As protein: CASSLRVPQDEKLFF.

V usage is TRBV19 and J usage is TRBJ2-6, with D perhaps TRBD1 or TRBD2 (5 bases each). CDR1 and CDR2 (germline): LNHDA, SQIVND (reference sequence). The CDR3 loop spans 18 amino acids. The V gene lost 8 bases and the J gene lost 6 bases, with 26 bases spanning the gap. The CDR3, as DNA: TGTGCCAGTCGCCGGGACCCTCGCCCCATTCTGTCGGCCAACGTCCTGACTTTC. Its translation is CASRRDPRPILSANVLTF. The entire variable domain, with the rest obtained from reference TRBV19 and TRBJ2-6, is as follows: DGGITQSPKYLFRKEGQNVTLSCEQNLNHDAMYWYRQDPGQGLRLIYYSQIVNDFQKGDIAEGYSVSREKKESFPLTVTSAQKNPTAFYLCASRRDPRPILSANVLTFGAGSRLTVL.

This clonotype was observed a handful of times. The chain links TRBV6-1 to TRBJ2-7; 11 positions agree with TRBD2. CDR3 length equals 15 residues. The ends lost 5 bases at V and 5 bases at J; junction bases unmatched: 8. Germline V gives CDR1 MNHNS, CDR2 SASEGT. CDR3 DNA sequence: TGTGCCAGCAGTCCCCTTAGCGGGGGGGCCCACGAGCAGTACTTC. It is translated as CASSPLSGGAHEQYF.

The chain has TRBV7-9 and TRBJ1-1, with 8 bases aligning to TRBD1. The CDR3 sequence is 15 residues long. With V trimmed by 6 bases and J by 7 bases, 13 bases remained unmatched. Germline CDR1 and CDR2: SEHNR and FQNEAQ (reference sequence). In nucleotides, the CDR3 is TGTGCCAGCAGTCCACCCGGAAAAACAGGGGGTGAAGCTTTCTTT. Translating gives CASSPPGKTGGEAFF.

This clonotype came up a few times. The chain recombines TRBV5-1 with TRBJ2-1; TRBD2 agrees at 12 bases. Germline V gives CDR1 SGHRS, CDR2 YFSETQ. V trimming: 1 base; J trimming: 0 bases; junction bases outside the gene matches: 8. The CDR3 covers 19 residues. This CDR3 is CASSLLPSGGAPSYNEQFF. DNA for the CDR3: TGCGCCAGCAGCTTGCTTCCTAGCGGGGGGGCCCCCTCCTACAATGAGCAGTTCTTC.

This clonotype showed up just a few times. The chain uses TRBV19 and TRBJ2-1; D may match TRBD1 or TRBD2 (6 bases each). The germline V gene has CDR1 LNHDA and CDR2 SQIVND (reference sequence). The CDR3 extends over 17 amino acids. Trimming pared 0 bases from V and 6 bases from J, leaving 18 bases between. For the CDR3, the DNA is TGTGCCAGTAGTATAGAGCGGGACCAGGGGACTGGCAATGAGCAGTTCTTC. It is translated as CASSIERDQGTGNEQFF.

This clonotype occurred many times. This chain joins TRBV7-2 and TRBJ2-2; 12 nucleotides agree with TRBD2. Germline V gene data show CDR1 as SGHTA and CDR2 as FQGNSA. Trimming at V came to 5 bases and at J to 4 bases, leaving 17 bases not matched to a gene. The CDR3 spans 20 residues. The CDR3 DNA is TGTGCCAGCAGCCCACGGGGTTCGCTAGCGGGGGGGCATAGCACCGGGGAGCTGTTTTTT. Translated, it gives CASSPRGSLAGGHSTGELFF.

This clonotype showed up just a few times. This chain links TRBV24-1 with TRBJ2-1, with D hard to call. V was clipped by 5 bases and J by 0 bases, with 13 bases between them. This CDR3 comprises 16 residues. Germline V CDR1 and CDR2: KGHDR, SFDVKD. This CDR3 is CATSVSPYSSYNEQFF. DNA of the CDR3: TGTGCCACCAGTGTATCGCCGTATAGCTCCTACAATGAGCAGTTCTTC.

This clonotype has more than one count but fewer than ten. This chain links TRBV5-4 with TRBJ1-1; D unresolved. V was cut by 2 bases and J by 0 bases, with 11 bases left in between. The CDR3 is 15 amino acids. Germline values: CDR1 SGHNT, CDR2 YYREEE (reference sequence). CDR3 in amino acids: CASSFHAPMNTEAFF. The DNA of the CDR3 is TGTGCCAGCAGCTTCCACGCACCTATGAACACTGAAGCTTTCTTT.

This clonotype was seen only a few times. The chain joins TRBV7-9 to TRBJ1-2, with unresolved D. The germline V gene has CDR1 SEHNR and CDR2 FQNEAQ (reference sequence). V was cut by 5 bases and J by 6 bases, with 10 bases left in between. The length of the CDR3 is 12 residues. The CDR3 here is CASSSRFDGYTF. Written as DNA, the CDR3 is TGTGCCAGCAGCAGTCGCTTTGATGGCTACACCTTC.

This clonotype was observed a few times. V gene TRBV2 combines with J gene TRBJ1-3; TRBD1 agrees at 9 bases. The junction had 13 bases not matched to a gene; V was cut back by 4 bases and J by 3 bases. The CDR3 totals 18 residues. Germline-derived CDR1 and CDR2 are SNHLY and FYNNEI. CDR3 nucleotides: TGTGCCAGCAGTGGGCCCGGGACAGGGAGTTTGATTGGAAACACCATATATTTT. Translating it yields CASSGPGTGSLIGNTIYF.